A selection of T cell receptor beta chains follows, all from one sample in a study of blood T cell repertoires in COVID-19. The table came from immunoSEQ multiplex PCR; TCRdb's copy has only in-frame clones and leaves some out. The profile shows 120,000 to 150,000 clones, about 82% of them singletons. The sequencing input was peripheral blood. The receptors stem from a middle-aged woman with active or convalescent COVID-19. CDR3s include the opening cysteine and the closing phenylalanine or tryptophan. Each record gives: clone size, D gene, V gene, J gene, CDR3 DNA, CDR3 protein. A D gene is named only where the DNA matches it firmly. Expanded clones get a size class; other rows say once, few or many, or leave the size out.

.	TRBD1	TRBV18	TRBJ2-1	TGTGCCAGCTCACCCTTGGGACAGGGGTACAATGAGCAGTTCTTC	CASSPLGQGYNEQFF
.	TRBD1	TRBV4-3	TRBJ1-5	TGCGCCGTGGACAGGGGGGATCAGCCCCAGCATTTT	CAVDRGDQPQHF
once	.	TRBV29-1	TRBJ1-1	TGCAGCGCCGGGTTGACCAACACTGAAGCTTTCTTT	CSAGLTNTEAFF
.	.	TRBV20-1	TRBJ1-2	TGCAGTGCTAGTCAGGGCGCCTATGGCTACACCTTC	CSASQGAYGYTF
.	TRBD1	TRBV19	TRBJ1-2	TGTGCCAGTAGTGATGCAGGGGGCGGACACTATGGCTACACCTTC	CASSDAGGGHYGYTF
.	TRBD1	TRBV28	TRBJ1-5	TGTGCCAGCAGTGGACAGGTTTTCAATCAGCCCCAGCATTTT	CASSGQVFNQPQHF
.	.	TRBV7-9	TRBJ2-6	TGTGCCAGCAGCGACAACAGGGGGGCCAACGTCCTGACTTTC	CASSDNRGANVLTF
.	.	TRBV6-5	TRBJ1-1	TGTGCCAGCAGCCCGGTCAAGAACACTGAAGCTTTCTTT	CASSPVKNTEAFF
.	.	TRBV6-5	TRBJ1-1	TGTGCCAGCAGTCCCCGGGGGGACACTGAAGCTTTCTTT	CASSPRGDTEAFF
.	.	TRBV28	TRBJ1-5	TGTGCCAACGCTCTCACAGGGAATCAGCCCCAGCATTTT	CANALTGNQPQHF
.	.	TRBV28	TRBJ1-1	TGTGCCAGCTTTACTATGACTGAAGCTTTCTTT	CASFTMTEAFF
.	.	TRBV15	TRBJ1-1	TGTGCCACCAGCAGAGATCGGGGGTCTGAAGCTTTCTTT	CATSRDRGSEAFF
.	TRBD2	TRBV7-2	TRBJ2-1	TGTGCCAGCAGCTTTAGTAGCGGGATTCCGTTCTTC	CASSFSSGIPFF
.	.	TRBV5-6	TRBJ2-7	TGTGCCAGCAGCTGGGGCGTTACAGGGTCCTACGAGCAGTACTTC	CASSWGVTGSYEQYF
.	.	TRBV7-2	TRBJ1-1	TGTGCCAGCAGCTTGTGGAGGAACACTGAAGCTTTCTTT	CASSLWRNTEAFF
.	TRBD1	TRBV7-8	TRBJ1-3	TGTGCCAGCAGCTTAGGGTGGGGTCGGACAGGGAACTCTGGAAACACCATATATTTT	CASSLGWGRTGNSGNTIYF
.	TRBD2	TRBV4-2	TRBJ2-1	TGTGCCAGCAGCCAAGATTACACTAGCGGGACGAACAATGAGCAGTTCTTC	CASSQDYTSGTNNEQFF
few	.	TRBV7-2	TRBJ2-7	TGTGCCAGCAGCTTAGGGTTCAAGAGGGGGGAGCAGTACTTC	CASSLGFKRGEQYF
once	.	TRBV28	TRBJ1-4	TGTGCCAGCAGTTTGCCTCCCGGCCTCGGGGAAAAACTGTTTTTT	CASSLPPGLGEKLFF
.	.	TRBV28	TRBJ1-5	TGTGCCAGCAGTTTGGGTTTGGGAGGGGTTGGGAACAATCAGCCCCAGCATTTT	CASSLGLGGVGNNQPQHF
.	TRBD1	TRBV6-6	TRBJ1-2	TGTGCCAGCAGCCCCCACGGGGACAGGGGGGTTCACACCTTC	CASSPHGDRGVHTF
.	.	TRBV5-1	TRBJ1-1	TGCGCCAGCAGCTTGGGTCGTGTTCGGACTGAAGCTTTCTTT	CASSLGRVRTEAFF
.	.	TRBV2	TRBJ2-7	TGTGCCAGCAGGGACCGAGGGTACGAGCAGTACTTC	CASRDRGYEQYF
.	TRBD1	TRBV5-1	TRBJ1-6	TGCGCCAGCAGCATAGGACAGGGGAATTCACCCCTCCACTTT	CASSIGQGNSPLHF
.	TRBD2	TRBV18	TRBJ2-1	TGTGCCAGCTCACCTAGCGGGAGTAACAATGAGCAGTTCTTC	CASSPSGSNNEQFF
.	.	TRBV28	TRBJ1-6	TGTGCCAGCAGTTTGGGGGCCAACTCCTATAATTCACCCCTCCACTTT	CASSLGANSYNSPLHF
.	TRBD1	TRBV11-2	TRBJ1-3	TGTGCCAGCAGCTTAGTGGGGACAGCATCTGGAAACACCATATATTTT	CASSLVGTASGNTIYF
.	TRBD2	TRBV19	TRBJ2-3	TGTGCCAGTAGTAGAACTAGCGGCTCGGATACGCAGTATTTT	CASSRTSGSDTQYF
.	.	TRBV28	TRBJ1-2	TGTGCCAGCACTAGCGAGGGGTATGGCTACACCTTC	CASTSEGYGYTF
once	TRBD1	TRBV2	TRBJ1-1	TGTGCCAGCAGCCCTAACAGGGGGCGGAGGACTGAAGCTTTCTTT	CASSPNRGRRTEAFF
once	.	TRBV7-2	TRBJ2-1	TGTGCCAGCAGCTTATCAACAGGTGATTGGAATGAGCAGTTCTTC	CASSLSTGDWNEQFF
.	.	TRBV5-1	TRBJ2-3	TGCGCCAGCAGCTTAGGGGCGACAGCCATCACAGATACGCAGTATTTT	CASSLGATAITDTQYF
.	.	TRBV19	TRBJ2-1	TGTGCCAGTAATGCGGGATCCTTCAATGAGCAGTTCTTC	CASNAGSFNEQFF
.	.	TRBV2	TRBJ2-3	TGTGCCAGCAGTGAAGTAGCCCGCCCTAGGGATACGCAGTATTTT	CASSEVARPRDTQYF
.	.	TRBV5-6	TRBJ1-5	TGTGCCAGCAGCCGAGGCGGTGGCTTCGTGCCGAATCAGCCCCAGCATTTT	CASSRGGGFVPNQPQHF
.	.	TRBV5-1	TRBJ1-1	TGCGCCAGCAGCTTGAATATGAACACTGAAGCTTTCTTT	CASSLNMNTEAFF
once	.	TRBV29-1	TRBJ2-3	TGCAGCGTTGAACAGGGTAGTACGCAGTATTTT	CSVEQGSTQYF
.	.	TRBV30	TRBJ1-1	TGTGCCTGGGGGCGGGCAGGGGTCACTGAAGCTTTCTTT	CAWGRAGVTEAFF
.	.	TRBV2	TRBJ1-4	TGTGCCAGCAGTGTAGGAGTTATAAGAGAAAAACTGTTTTTT	CASSVGVIREKLFF
.	.	TRBV2	TRBJ1-5	TGTGCCAGCAGGGTACAGGGTGTGGGACCCCAGCATTTT	CASRVQGVGPQHF
.	.	TRBV11-2	TRBJ2-1	TGTGCCAGCAGCTTAGCCCGCCTAGCCTCCGGGGTCAATGAGCAGTTCTTC	CASSLARLASGVNEQFF
.	TRBD1	TRBV29-1	TRBJ1-1	TGCAGCGTTGAGCGTAGGGGGCTTACTGAAGCTTTCTTT	CSVERRGLTEAFF
.	TRBD1	TRBV27	TRBJ1-2	TGTGCCAGCAGGACTTCGGACAGGGATCCCCTTGGCTACACCTTC	CASRTSDRDPLGYTF
.	.	TRBV25-1	TRBJ1-6	TGTGCCACCGCGGACACTAATAAGGGGCATAATTCACCCCTCCACTTT	CATADTNKGHNSPLHF
.	TRBD1	TRBV10-3	TRBJ1-2	TGTGCCATCGGACAGGCTCCCTATGGCTACACCTTC	CAIGQAPYGYTF
.	TRBD1	TRBV5-1	TRBJ1-4	TGCGCCAGCAGCTTGACAGGGGGTGAAAAACTGTTTTTT	CASSLTGGEKLFF
.	TRBD1	TRBV29-1	TRBJ2-4	TGCAGCGTTGGGGCCCGGGACAGGGTAAACATTCAGTACTTC	CSVGARDRVNIQYF
.	.	TRBV7-2	TRBJ1-2	TGTGCCAGCAACCCGGGGGGGCCCAACTATGGCTACACCTTC	CASNPGGPNYGYTF
.	TRBD2	TRBV10-3	TRBJ2-7	TGTGCCACCGGGGGGGCCGAGCAGTACTTC	CATGGAEQYF
.	.	TRBV6-4	TRBJ1-4	TGTGCCAGCAGTGACGAGGTTTCAGGAAGAGGGCTCAATTACGGAGAAAAACTGTTTTTT	CASSDEVSGRGLNYGEKLFF